Below, 25 T cell receptor beta chains from the same sample are listed, as sequenced in a study of cytomegalovirus exposure and HLA in healthy donors. Using immunoSEQ multiplex PCR, the repertoire was profiled, and TCRdb retains in-frame clones only, with some absent. The table lists about 200,000 clones, about 91% of them singletons. Sample: PBMCs. The receptors were sampled from a woman between 18 and 29 years old in good health and CMV-seronegative.

This clone has only one observation. The rearrangement joins TRBV28 to TRBJ1-5; 7 bases fit TRBD1. Unmatched junction bases numbered 9, after V lost 5 bases and J lost 5 bases. The V gene's germline CDR1 is MDHEN and CDR2 SYDVKM. The CDR3 spans 15 residues. For the CDR3, the DNA is TGTGCCAGCAGTCACAGGGGATTTAGGGATCAGCCCCAGCATTTT. Translation gives CASSHRGFRDQPQHF.

The chain has TRBV28 and TRBJ2-4; possibly TRBD2 for D (5 bases). The CDR3 sequence is 14 residues long. Trimming cost V 5 bases and J 3 bases, with 11 bases left between them. Germline CDR1 and CDR2: MDHEN and SYDVKM. CDR3 sequence: CASSRQGGKNIQYF. CDR3 nucleotides: TGTGCCAGCAGTCGTCAAGGAGGCAAAAACATTCAGTACTTC.

This chain connects TRBV27 to TRBJ2-5; TRBD2 matches at 13 bases. Germline CDR1 and CDR2: MNHEY and SMNVEV (reference sequence). The CDR3 runs to 16 residues. J gave up 3 bases and V 8 bases, and 9 bases lay outside the gene matches. CDR3 nucleotides: TGTGCCAGCGGCGCCCCCGGACTAGCGGGAGAAGAGACCCAGTACTTC. Its protein product is CASGAPGLAGEETQYF.

The gene calls are TRBV29-1 and TRBJ1-2; the match to TRBD1 covers 11 bases. After removal of 3 bases from V and 8 bases from J, the junction contained 5 bases not matched to a gene. CDR1 SQVTM and CDR2 ANQGSEA come from the germline V gene. CDR3 length: 13 residues. The CDR3 reads CSVDGTGGQGYTF. The CDR3 nucleotides read TGCAGCGTTGATGGGACAGGGGGTCAGGGCTACACCTTC.

This clone has a handful of counts. Within the sample, other DNA sequences also encode this same CDR3. V usage is TRBV6-1 and J usage is TRBJ1-5; 10 nucleotides agree with TRBD1. CDR3 size: 16 residues. The germline V gene encodes CDR1 MNHNS and CDR2 SASEGT. The V and J ends lost 2 bases and 2 bases, in that order; junction bases with no gene match: 3. The CDR3 DNA reads as TGTGCCAGCAGTGAACGGACAGGGGGTGGCAATCAGCCCCAGCATTTT. It specifies CASSERTGGGNQPQHF.

The V gene is TRBV28, the J gene TRBJ1-1; 8 nucleotides align to TRBD1. The ends lost 4 bases at V and 7 bases at J; junction bases unmatched: 2. The CDR3 covers 12 residues. Germline values: CDR1 MDHEN, CDR2 SYDVKM. CDR3 in amino acids: CASSWTGFEAFF. DNA for the CDR3: TGTGCCAGCAGTTGGACAGGGTTTGAAGCTTTCTTT.

The genes are TRBV7-8 and TRBJ2-7; tentatively, D is TRBD2 (6 bases). The CDR3 runs 14 residues. V lost 5 bases and J 5 bases, leaving 16 bases between the germline ends. Germline V lookup: CDR1 SGHVS, CDR2 FQNEAQ. Here the CDR3 reads CASSLPTSSHEQYF. The CDR3 DNA reads as TGTGCCAGCAGCCTACCGACTAGTTCCCACGAGCAGTACTTC.

The chain recombines TRBV4-1 with TRBJ1-3; 7 nucleotides agree with TRBD1. CDR3 size: 16 residues. Germline CDR1 reads MGHRA; CDR2 reads YSYEKL. The V gene end was trimmed by 2 bases and the J gene end by 0 bases; junction bases not matched to a gene: 4. CDR3 coding DNA: TGCGCCAGCAGCCAACGAACAGGGGCCTCTGGAAACACCATATATTTT. Its protein product is CASSQRTGASGNTIYF.

The J gene is TRBJ2-7, the V gene TRBV9, with D maybe TRBD2 (6 bases). V lost 0 bases to trimming and J lost 0 bases, with 13 bases between them. Germline V CDR1 and CDR2: SGDLS, YYNGEE. CDR3 length: 16 residues. The CDR3 sequence: CASSVGPGDSSYEQYF. CDR3 in DNA: TGTGCCAGCAGCGTAGGTCCGGGGGATAGCTCCTACGAGCAGTACTTC.

The J gene is TRBJ2-1, the V gene TRBV10-3; TRBD2 agrees at 10 bases. V shed 7 bases and J 1 base; nucleotides not matched to a gene: 10. Germline V CDR1 and CDR2: ENHRY, SYGVKD. The CDR3 sequence is 17 residues long. The CDR3 region has the DNA TGTGCCATCACTAAGAGGTCTAGCGGGAGTTCCTACAATGAGCAGTTCTTC. Its translation: CAITKRSSGSSYNEQFF.

The CDR3 DNA follows: TGCAGTGCGAGCGAGTGGAATGAGCAGTTCTTC. Encoded protein: CSASEWNEQFF. This chain connects TRBV20-1 to TRBJ2-1; D ambiguous. V was trimmed by 6 bases and J by 7 bases, leaving 10 bases between them. The CDR3 contains 11 residues. Germline V CDR1 and CDR2: DFQATT, SNEGSKA (reference sequence).

The V and J genes are TRBV7-6 and TRBJ1-2; tentative D call: TRBD1 (5 bases). CDR1 is SGHVS and CDR2 is FNYEAQ in the germline V gene. Trimming shortened V by 5 bases and J by 1 base, and 8 bases separated the two germline ends. The CDR3 is 13 amino acids. CDR3 DNA sequence: TGTGCCAGCAGCCAGGACAATAACTATGGCTACACCTTC. Translated, it gives CASSQDNNYGYTF.

The chain links TRBV6-6 to TRBJ2-3, with D perhaps matching TRBD2 (5 bases). V gave up 2 bases and J gave up 3 bases, with 9 bases separating them. The CDR3 extends over 14 amino acids. CDR1 MNHNY and CDR2 SVGAGI come from the germline V gene (reference sequence). The CDR3 bases are TGTGCCAGCAGTTACGGGAGCCAGACAGATACGCAGTATTTT. It codes for CASSYGSQTDTQYF.

CDR3 amino acids: CASSVGTGLSDQPQHF. The DNA of the CDR3 is TGCGCCAGCAGCGTGGGGACAGGGTTATCGGATCAGCCCCAGCATTTT. The chain has TRBV5-1 and TRBJ1-5; 9 bases fit TRBD1. The CDR3 is 16 residues long. CDR1 and CDR2 from the germline V gene are SGHRS and YFSETQ. With V trimmed by 4 bases and J by 5 bases, 10 bases remained unmatched.

The rearrangement links TRBV13 to TRBJ2-7; TRBD1 matches 8 bases. The J segment lost 2 bases and the V segment lost 4 bases, leaving 7 bases of the junction unmatched. Germline V gene data show CDR1 as PRHDT and CDR2 as FYEKMQ (reference sequence). The CDR3 is 15 residues long. The CDR3 bases are TGTGCCAGCAGCTCACCCGGGACAGGAACCTACGAGCAGTACTTC. This gives the protein CASSSPGTGTYEQYF.

V gene TRBV5-1 combines with J gene TRBJ2-7; TRBD1 agrees at 9 bases. Germline V CDR1 and CDR2: SGHRS, YFSETQ. The V gene end was trimmed by 7 bases and the J gene end by 3 bases; junction bases not matched to a gene: 5. This CDR3 spans 13 amino acids. CDR3 protein: CASGRQGGYEQYF. The CDR3 DNA is TGCGCCAGCGGCAGACAGGGGGGCTACGAGCAGTACTTC. The whole variable domain, filled in from reference TRBV5-1 and TRBJ2-7, reads KAGVTQTPRYLIKTRGQQVTLSCSPISGHRSVSWYQQTPGQGLQFLFEYFSETQRNKGNFPGRFSGRQFSNSRSEMNVSTLELGDSALYLCASGRQGGYEQYFGPGTRLTVT.

V is TRBV2 and J is TRBJ2-3; D perhaps matches TRBD1 (6 bases). This CDR3 spans 13 amino acids. CDR1 is SNHLY and CDR2 is FYNNEI in the germline V gene. V was clipped by 4 bases and J by 5 bases, with 10 bases between them. CDR3 coding DNA: TGTGCCAGCAGTGGTGGACAGATAGATACGCAGTATTTT. It is translated as CASSGGQIDTQYF.

The chain has TRBV29-1 and TRBJ2-7; no reliable D call. Trimming removed 0 bases from V and 7 bases from J, with 13 bases in between. Looked up from germline, CDR1 is SQVTM and CDR2 is ANQGSEA. The CDR3 covers 13 residues. The CDR3, as DNA: TGCAGCGTTGAAGATCGCGATCCGGGTGAGCAGTACTTC. Its translation: CSVEDRDPGEQYF.

This chain joins TRBV27 and TRBJ1-1, with 11 bases aligning to TRBD1. The CDR3 is 15 amino acids. After removal of 3 bases from V and 8 bases from J, the junction contained 8 bases not matched to a gene. Germline V gene sequence: CDR1 MNHEY, CDR2 SMNVEV (reference sequence). The CDR3 loop is CASSFLGTGGREAFF. The CDR3 DNA reads as TGTGCCAGCAGTTTCCTCGGGACAGGGGGGAGGGAAGCTTTCTTT.

The chain is built from TRBV5-6 and TRBJ1-2, with D possibly being TRBD1 (5 bases). V lost 0 bases and J 4 bases, leaving 10 bases between the germline ends. Germline-derived CDR1 and CDR2 are SGHDT and YYEEEE. CDR3 length: 14 residues. In nucleotides, the CDR3 is TGTGCCAGCAGCTTGGAGGGAGGGACCTATGGCTACACCTTC. Encoded protein: CASSLEGGTYGYTF.

The J gene is TRBJ1-2, the V gene TRBV5-1, with D perhaps TRBD1 (5 bases). V lost 0 bases and J lost 3, with 9 bases in between. From germline, CDR1 is SGHRS and CDR2 YFSETQ. The CDR3 runs 14 residues. Here the CDR3 reads CASSLGQGYYGYTF. The CDR3, as DNA: TGCGCCAGCAGCTTGGGCCAGGGTTACTATGGCTACACCTTC.

This chain connects TRBV4-1 to TRBJ2-5; 8 positions match TRBD2. This CDR3 region has 16 residues. V lost 1 base to trimming and J lost 2 bases; unmatched junction nucleotides: 6. Germline V gives CDR1 MGHRA, CDR2 YSYEKL. The CDR3 loop reads CASSQALAGYQETQYF. CDR3 sequence (DNA): TGCGCCAGCAGCCAAGCTCTAGCGGGCTATCAAGAGACCCAGTACTTC.

This clone was observed once. CDR3 nucleotides: TGTGCCAGCAGTGAATTGACAGAGGGAAACACCATATATTTT. Translated: CASSELTEGNTIYF. The chain couples TRBV25-1 to TRBJ1-3; TRBD1 might be the D (5 bases). This CDR3 is built from 14 residues. V was shortened by 1 base and J by 4 bases, with 8 bases between the two germline ends. The germline V gene has CDR1 MGHDK and CDR2 SYGVNS.

About this clone itself: Germline is not matched at one junction end, which may reflect a read error. The rearrangement links TRBV7-7 to TRBJ2-5; 9 nucleotides agree with TRBD2. The germline V gene encodes CDR1 SSHAT and CDR2 FNYEAQ (reference sequence). The CDR3 runs 14 residues. Here the CDR3 DNA reads TGTGCTAGCAGCTTTGACGCGGGGGGGGAGGCCCAGTACTTC. As protein: CASSFDAGGEAQYF.

Points on this clone: A junction boundary mismatches the germline segment, possibly from a read error. V usage is TRBV5-6 and J usage is TRBJ1-2; D is uncertain. This CDR3 has 11 residues. Germline V lookup: CDR1 SGHDT, CDR2 YYEEEE. The CDR3 DNA sequence: TGTGCCAGCAGCTTGAAGATTGGTGAGGCGTGG. This encodes CASSLKIGEAW.